This T cell receptor beta chain was profiled in a study of immune evolution from preneoplasia to lung adenocarcinoma. Per germline, CDR1 SGHNT and CDR2 YYREEE (reference sequence). The CDR3 has 12 amino acids. V was cut by 5 bases and J by 4 bases, with 6 bases left in between. The data were produced by immunoSEQ multiplex PCR, yet TCRdb's version contains in-frame clones alone and is incomplete. The sample consists of more than 25,000 clones, about 74% of them appearing once. Macro-dissection enriched premalignant or tumor cells before nucleic acid extraction. This clone is a singleton in its sample.

The origin of this receptor is a person between 55 and 69 years old with invasive lung adenocarcinoma. Some clones in this sample may be carry-over from other donors' samples. The sample taken for sequencing was FFPE invasive lung adenocarcinoma tissue. This sequence joins TRBV5-4 and TRBJ2-2, with D hard to call. The CDR3 is CASSSTTGELFF. The CDR3 nucleotides are TGTGCCAGCAGTTCAACCACCGGGGAGCTGTTTTTT.